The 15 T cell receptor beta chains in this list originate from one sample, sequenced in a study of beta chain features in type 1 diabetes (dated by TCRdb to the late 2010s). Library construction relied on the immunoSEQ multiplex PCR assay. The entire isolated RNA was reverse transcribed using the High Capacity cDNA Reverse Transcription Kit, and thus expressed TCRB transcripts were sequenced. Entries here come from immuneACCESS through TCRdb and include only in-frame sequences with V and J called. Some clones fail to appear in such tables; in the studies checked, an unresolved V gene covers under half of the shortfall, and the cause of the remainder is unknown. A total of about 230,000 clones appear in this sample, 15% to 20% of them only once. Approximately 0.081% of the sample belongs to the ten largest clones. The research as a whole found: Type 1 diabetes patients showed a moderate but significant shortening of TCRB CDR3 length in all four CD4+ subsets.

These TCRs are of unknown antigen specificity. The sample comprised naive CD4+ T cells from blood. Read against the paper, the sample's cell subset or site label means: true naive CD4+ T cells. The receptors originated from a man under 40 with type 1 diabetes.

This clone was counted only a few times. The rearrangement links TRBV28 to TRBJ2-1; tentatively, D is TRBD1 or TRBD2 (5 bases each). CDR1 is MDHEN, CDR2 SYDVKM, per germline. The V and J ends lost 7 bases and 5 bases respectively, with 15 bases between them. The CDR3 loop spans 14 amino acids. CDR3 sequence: CASKRDHGNNEQFF. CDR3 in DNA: TGTGCCAGCAAACGGGACCATGGTAACAATGAGCAGTTCTTC.

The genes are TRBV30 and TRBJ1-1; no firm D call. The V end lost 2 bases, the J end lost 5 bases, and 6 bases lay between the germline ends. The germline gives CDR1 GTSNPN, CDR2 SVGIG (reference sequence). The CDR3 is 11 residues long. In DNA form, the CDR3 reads TGTGCCTGGAGTTCGCGGACTGAAGCTTTCTTT. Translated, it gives CAWSSRTEAFF. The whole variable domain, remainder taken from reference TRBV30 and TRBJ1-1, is SQTIHQWPATLVQPVGSPLSLECTVEGTSNPNLYWYRQAAGRGLQLLFYSVGIGQISSEVPQNLSASRPQDRQFILSSKKLLLSDSGFYLCAWSSRTEAFFGQGTRLTVV.

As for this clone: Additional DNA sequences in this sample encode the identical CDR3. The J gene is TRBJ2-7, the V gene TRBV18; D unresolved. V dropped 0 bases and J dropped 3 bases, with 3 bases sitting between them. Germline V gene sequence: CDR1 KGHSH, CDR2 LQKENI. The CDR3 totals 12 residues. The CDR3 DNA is TGTGCCAGCTCACCACCTGGCTACGAGCAGTACTTC. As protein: CASSPPGYEQYF.

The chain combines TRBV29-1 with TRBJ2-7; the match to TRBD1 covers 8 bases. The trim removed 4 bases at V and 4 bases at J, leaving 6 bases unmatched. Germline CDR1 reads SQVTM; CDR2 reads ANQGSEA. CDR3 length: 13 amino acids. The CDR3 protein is CSVVPGGTYEQYF. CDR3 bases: TGCAGCGTTGTACCAGGGGGCACTTACGAGCAGTACTTC.

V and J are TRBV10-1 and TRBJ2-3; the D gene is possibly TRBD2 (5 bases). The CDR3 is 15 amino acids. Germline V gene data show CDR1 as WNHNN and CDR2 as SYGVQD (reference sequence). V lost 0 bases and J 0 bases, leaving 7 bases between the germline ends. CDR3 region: CASSESGASTDTQYF. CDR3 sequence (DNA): TGCGCCAGCAGTGAGTCGGGAGCTAGCACAGATACGCAGTATTTT.

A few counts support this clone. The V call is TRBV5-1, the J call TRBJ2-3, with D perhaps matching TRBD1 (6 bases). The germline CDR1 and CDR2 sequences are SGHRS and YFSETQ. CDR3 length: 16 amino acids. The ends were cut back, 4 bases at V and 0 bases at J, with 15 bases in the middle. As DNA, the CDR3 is TGCGCCAGCAGCCGCTCGACAGGAACCAGCACAGATACGCAGTATTTT. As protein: CASSRSTGTSTDTQYF.

The CDR3 DNA reads as TGTGCCAGCAGCAGTACTCCAGCGGGAGGGCTCTCCTCCTCCTACGAGCAGTACTTC. It is translated as CASSSTPAGGLSSSYEQYF. V gene TRBV5-6 combines with J gene TRBJ2-7; 10 bases are a match to TRBD2. J was trimmed by 0 bases and V by 4 bases; bases with no gene match: 16. Germline assignment: CDR1 SGHDT and CDR2 YYEEEE. The CDR3 length is 19 residues.

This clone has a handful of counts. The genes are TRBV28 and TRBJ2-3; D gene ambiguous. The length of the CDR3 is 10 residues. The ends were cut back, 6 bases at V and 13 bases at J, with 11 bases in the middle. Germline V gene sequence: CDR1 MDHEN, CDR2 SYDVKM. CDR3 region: CASSNIQEYF. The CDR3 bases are TGTGCCAGCAGCAATATTCAGGAGTATTTT.

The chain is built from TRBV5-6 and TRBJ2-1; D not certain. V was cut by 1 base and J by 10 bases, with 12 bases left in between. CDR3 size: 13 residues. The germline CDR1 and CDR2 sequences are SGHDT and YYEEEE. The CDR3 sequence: CASSLQQLSEQFF. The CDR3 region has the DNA TGTGCCAGCAGCTTGCAACAGTTGAGCGAGCAGTTCTTC.

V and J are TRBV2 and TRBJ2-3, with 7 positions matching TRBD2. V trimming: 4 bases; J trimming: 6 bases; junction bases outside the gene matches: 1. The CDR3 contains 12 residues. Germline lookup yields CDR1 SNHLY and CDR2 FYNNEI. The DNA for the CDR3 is TGTGCCAGCAGTGTACTAGCGGATACGCAGTATTTT. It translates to CASSVLADTQYF.

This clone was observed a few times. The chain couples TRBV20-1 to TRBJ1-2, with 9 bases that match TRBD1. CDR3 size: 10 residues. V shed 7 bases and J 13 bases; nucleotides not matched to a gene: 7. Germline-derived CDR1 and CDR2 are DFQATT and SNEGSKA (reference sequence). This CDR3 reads CSGDRDGLTF. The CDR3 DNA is TGCAGTGGGGACAGGGACGGTCTCACCTTC.

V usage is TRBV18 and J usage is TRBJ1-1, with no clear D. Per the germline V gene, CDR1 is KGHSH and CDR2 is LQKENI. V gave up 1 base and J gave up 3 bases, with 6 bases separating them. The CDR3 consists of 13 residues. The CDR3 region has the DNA TGTGCCAGCTCACCACAGGATGACACTGAAGCTTTCTTT. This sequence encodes CASSPQDDTEAFF. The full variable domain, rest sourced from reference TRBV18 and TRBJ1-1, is NAGVMQNPRHLVRRRGQEARLRCSPMKGHSHVYWYRQLPEEGLKFMVYLQKENIIDESGMPKERFSAEFPKEGPSILRIQQVVRGDSAAYFCASSPQDDTEAFFGQGTRLTVV.

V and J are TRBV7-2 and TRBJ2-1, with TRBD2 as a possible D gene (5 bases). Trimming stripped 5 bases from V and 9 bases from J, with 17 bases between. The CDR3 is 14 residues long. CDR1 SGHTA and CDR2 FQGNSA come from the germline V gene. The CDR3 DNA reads TGTGCCAGCAGCCACTACGGACTGGACTCTGAGCAGTTCTTC. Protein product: CASSHYGLDSEQFF. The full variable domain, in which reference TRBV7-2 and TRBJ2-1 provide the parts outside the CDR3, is GAGVSQSPSNKVTEKGKDVELRCDPISGHTALYWYRQSLGQGLEFLIYFQGNSAPDKSGLPSDRFSAERTGGSVSTLTIQRTQQEDSAVYLCASSHYGLDSEQFFGPGTRLTVL.

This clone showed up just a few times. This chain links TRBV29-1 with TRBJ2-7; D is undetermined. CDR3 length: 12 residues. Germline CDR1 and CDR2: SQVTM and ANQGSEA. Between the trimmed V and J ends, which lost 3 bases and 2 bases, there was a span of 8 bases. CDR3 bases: TGCAGCGTTGAGGAAAGCACCTACGAGCAGTACTTC. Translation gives CSVEESTYEQYF.

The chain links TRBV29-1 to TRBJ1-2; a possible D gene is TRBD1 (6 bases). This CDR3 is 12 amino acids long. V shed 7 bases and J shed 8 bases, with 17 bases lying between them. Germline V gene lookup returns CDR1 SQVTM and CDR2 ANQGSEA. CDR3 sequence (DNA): TGCAGCGCAGGGGTGCGGAATATGGGCTACACCTTC. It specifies CSAGVRNMGYTF.